The rows below give T cell receptor beta chains drawn from one sample of a study of T cells in Graves' hyperthyroidism and ophthalmopathy. TCRdb reprocessed the multiplex PCR reads with MiXCR, giving one entry per CDR3 protein. The sample has fewer than 650,000 distinct CDR3 sequences; roughly 14% are singletons. Source material: blood. Every receptor here comes from a woman aged 40 to 55 with Graves' ophthalmopathy. Both conserved end residues are part of each CDR3. D genes are given only for firm matches. Size values are once, few and many counts, or a class for expanded clones, and some rows have none.

v_call	clone_size	j_call	d_call	cdr3_aa	cdr3_nt
TRBV7-3	-	TRBJ1-1	-	CASRLTGTLNTEAFF	TGTGCCAGCAGGTTAACCGGGACATTGAACACTGAAGCTTTCTTT
TRBV7-9	many	TRBJ1-2	-	CASSITGDQGYTF	TGTGCCAGCAGCATCACAGGAGATCAAGGCTACACCTTC
TRBV2	many	TRBJ1-1	-	CARRPGLNTEAFF	TGTGCCAGGCGGCCAGGCTTGAACACTGAAGCTTTCTTT
TRBV6-2/TRBV6-3	many	TRBJ2-5	-	CASSYIRQETQYF	TGTGCCAGCAGTTACATCCGTCAAGAGACCCAGTACTTC
TRBV27	many	TRBJ2-7	TRBD1	CASSPQTGSLHEQYF	TGTGCCAGCAGTCCACAGACAGGGAGTCTCCACGAGCAGTACTTC
TRBV6-1	many	TRBJ1-2	-	CASSPLGKNYGYTF	TGTGCCAGCAGCCCCCTGGGGAAAAATTATGGCTACACCTTC
TRBV10-2	-	TRBJ2-7	-	CASSDSRGISYEQYF	TGCGCCAGCAGTGATTCCAGGGGCATCTCCTACGAGCAGTACTTC
TRBV6-1	many	TRBJ1-1	-	CASGNGVNTEAFF	TGTGCCAGCGGGAACGGAGTGAACACTGAAGCTTTCTTT
TRBV10-3	-	TRBJ2-5	-	CAISVSSRTNAETQYF	TGTGCCATCAGTGTTTCCTCGCGGACAAATGCGGAGACCCAGTACTTC
TRBV28	-	TRBJ1-1	TRBD1	CASSQGGRFTEAFF	TGTGCCAGCAGCCAGGGGGGAAGGTTCACTGAAGCTTTCTTT
TRBV20-1	few	TRBJ1-2	-	CSARDAQETSAGYTF	TGCAGTGCTAGAGATGCCCAGGAAACGTCTGCTGGCTACACCTTC
TRBV20-1	many	TRBJ2-7	-	CSARGQYF	TGCAGTGCTAGGGGACAGTACTTC
TRBV24-1	many	TRBJ1-6	-	CATLEGKLNSPLHF	TGTGCCACTCTCGAGGGGAAACTTAATTCACCCCTCCACTTT
TRBV4-1	many	TRBJ1-5	-	CASSQEGVNQPQHF	TGCGCCAGCAGCCAAGAAGGTGTCAATCAGCCCCAGCATTTT
TRBV4-2	many	TRBJ2-3	-	CASSQDSSGTDTQYF	TGTGCCAGCAGCCAAGACTCTAGCGGCACAGATACGCAGTATTTT
TRBV14	-	TRBJ2-7	TRBD2	CASSKGLADPYEQYF	TGTGCCAGCAGCAAAGGACTAGCCGACCCCTACGAGCAGTACTTC
TRBV12-3/TRBV12-4	many	TRBJ2-7	-	CASSSQMTAEQYF	TGTGCCAGCAGTTCCCAGATGACCGCCGAGCAGTACTTC
TRBV20-1	many	TRBJ1-2	TRBD1	CSATTGWGYTF	TGCAGTGCTACGACAGGGTGGGGCTACACCTTC
TRBV28	many	TRBJ1-1	-	CASSLWGDGSFTEAFF	TGTGCCAGCAGTTTATGGGGGGACGGGAGCTTCACTGAAGCTTTCTTT
TRBV20-1	many	TRBJ2-7	TRBD2	CSAVGTSGRNSEQYF	TGCAGTGCAGTCGGGACTAGCGGGAGGAATAGCGAGCAGTACTTC
TRBV5-1	many	TRBJ1-1	-	CASSLVSSTEAFF	TGCGCCAGCAGCTTGGTCTCGTCCACTGAAGCTTTCTTT
TRBV7-2	many	TRBJ2-7	-	CASSTYLNLHEQYF	TGTGCCAGCAGCACCTACCTCAACCTCCACGAGCAGTACTTC
TRBV28	many	TRBJ2-5	-	CASSPLEGGGETQYF	TGTGCCAGCAGTCCCCTTGAGGGGGGGGGAGAGACCCAGTACTTC
TRBV9	many	TRBJ2-7	TRBD1	CASSLTGGGEQYF	TGTGCCAGCAGTTTAACAGGGGGCGGCGAGCAGTACTTC
TRBV7-2	many	TRBJ1-5	-	CASSLSSAGNQPQHF	TGTGCCAGCAGCTTATCCAGTGCGGGCAATCAGCCCCAGCATTTT
TRBV7-2	many	TRBJ2-7	TRBD1	CASSFMDRGSEQYF	TGTGCCAGCAGCTTCATGGACAGGGGGAGCGAGCAGTACTTC
TRBV4-1	many	TRBJ1-5	-	CASSQDSGTMEPQHF	TGCGCCAGCAGCCAAGATAGTGGGACAATGGAGCCCCAGCATTTT
TRBV19	-	TRBJ1-2	TRBD1	CASSIGRGLGYTF	TGTGCCAGTAGTATCGGCAGGGGGCTTGGCTACACCTTC
TRBV28	few	TRBJ1-2	-	CASSFSRYGYTF	TGTGCCAGCAGTTTTTCGAGATATGGCTACACCTTC
TRBV20-1	few	TRBJ1-5	TRBD1	CSARAIDRASNQPQHF	TGCAGTGCTAGGGCTATTGACAGGGCCAGCAATCAGCCCCAGCATTTT
TRBV5-1	many	TRBJ2-5	-	CASSHIQGRGQETQYF	TGCGCCAGCAGCCATATACAAGGCCGGGGACAAGAGACCCAGTACTTC
TRBV4-2	many	TRBJ2-5	-	CASSTPRETGQETQYF	TGTGCCAGCAGCACGCCACGGGAGACAGGGCAAGAGACCCAGTACTTC
TRBV30	-	TRBJ1-6	-	CAWSVLQGPPPLHF	TGTGCCTGGAGTGTACTACAGGGCCCTCCACCCCTCCACTTT
TRBV5-5	many	TRBJ1-2	-	CASSFRGSAVSSGYTF	TGTGCCAGCAGCTTCCGTGGGTCTGCAGTCAGCAGTGGCTACACCTTC
TRBV30	many	TRBJ1-5	TRBD1	CAWSATGEQPQHF	TGTGCCTGGAGTGCCACAGGGGAACAGCCCCAGCATTTT
TRBV5-1	many	TRBJ2-5	TRBD1	CASSFHGDREETQYF	TGCGCCAGCAGCTTCCACGGCGACAGGGAAGAGACCCAGTACTTC
TRBV28	many	TRBJ2-7	-	CASSFGGRTEQYF	TGTGCCAGCAGTTTTGGGGGCCGTACCGAGCAGTACTTC
TRBV30	few	TRBJ2-7	-	CAWSAEGGSIYEQYF	TGTGCCTGGAGTGCCGAGGGGGGGAGTATCTACGAGCAGTACTTC
TRBV4-1	many	TRBJ1-3	-	CASSQDEGVGNTIYF	TGCGCCAGCAGCCAAGATGAGGGGGTTGGAAACACCATATATTTT
TRBV2	many	TRBJ2-7	-	CASSPETVSYEQYF	TGTGCCAGCAGCCCCGAGACCGTATCCTACGAGCAGTACTTC
TRBV7-3	few	TRBJ2-7	-	CASRPGGAEEQYF	TGTGCCAGCAGACCAGGGGGGGCAGAAGAGCAGTACTTC
TRBV27	few	TRBJ1-1	-	CASSFSHRAGAFF	TGTGCCAGCAGTTTTTCGCATAGGGCGGGGGCTTTCTTT
TRBV20-1	few	TRBJ1-5	-	CSTEGDSNQPQHF	TGCAGTACCGAGGGGGATAGCAATCAGCCCCAGCATTTT
TRBV11-3	many	TRBJ2-3	-	CASSLQPTSTDTQYF	TGTGCCAGCAGCTTACAGCCTACATCAACAGATACGCAGTATTTT
TRBV20-1	few	TRBJ2-6	TRBD2	CSASPIWGGVVSGANVLTF	TGCAGTGCGAGTCCCATTTGGGGGGGAGTGGTCTCTGGGGCCAACGTCCTGACTTTC
TRBV7-3	-	TRBJ2-2	TRBD2	CATRWVGGTGELFF	TGTGCCACCCGGTGGGTGGGAGGGACCGGGGAGCTGTTTTTT
TRBV28	many	TRBJ1-5	TRBD1	CASNPTGGRNQPQHF	TGTGCCAGCAATCCGACAGGGGGCAGGAATCAGCCCCAGCATTTT
TRBV6-1	many	TRBJ2-1	TRBD2	CASSDWGEGRNEQLF	TGTGCCAGCAGTGATTGGGGGGAGGGTCGGAATGAGCAGCTCTTC
TRBV4-1	-	TRBJ2-7	-	CASSQAGVVGDPYEQYF	TGCGCCAGCAGCCAAGCCGGGGTCGTAGGGGACCCCTACGAGCAGTACTTC
TRBV6-1	many	TRBJ1-3	-	CASTSISGNTIYF	TGTGCCAGCACATCGATCTCTGGAAACACCATATATTTT
TRBV7-9	-	TRBJ2-5	TRBD2	CASSFGAGLYQETQYF	TGTGCCAGCAGCTTTGGAGCGGGGCTATACCAAGAGACCCAGTACTTC
TRBV6-5	many	TRBJ2-5	-	CASGPGPGQETQYF	TGTGCCAGCGGCCCGGGCCCTGGGCAAGAGACCCAGTACTTC
TRBV12-3/TRBV12-4	many	TRBJ2-5	-	CASSLGVVTQYF	TGTGCCAGCAGTTTAGGGGTCGTGACCCAGTACTTC
TRBV7-2	few	TRBJ2-7	-	CASSSYRGFSYEQYF	TGTGCCAGCAGCTCCTATAGGGGGTTCTCCTACGAGCAGTACTTC